One and the same sample provided the 3 T cell receptor beta chains below, sequenced in a study of identifying expanded T cells in peripheral blood. The data were produced by immunoSEQ multiplex PCR, yet TCRdb's version contains in-frame clones alone and is incomplete. The table has about 58,000 clones, approximately 89% seen once. Sequenced material: blood. Source of these receptors: a person aged 18 to 75 in good health.

The chain links TRBV28 to TRBJ2-5, with 14 bases lining up with TRBD2. The germline gives CDR1 MDHEN, CDR2 SYDVKM. This CDR3 comprises 19 residues. The J segment lost 2 bases and the V segment lost 2 bases, leaving 10 bases of the junction unmatched. CDR3 sequence (DNA): TGTGCCAGCAGTTTAATAGGGACTAGCGGGAGAGGGGGGCAAGAGACCCAGTACTTC. This codes for CASSLIGTSGRGGQETQYF.

The rearrangement links TRBV19 to TRBJ1-5; 7 bases match TRBD1. Germline V gene data show CDR1 as LNHDA and CDR2 as SQIVND (reference sequence). The CDR3 has 13 residues. V shed 10 bases, J shed 7 bases, and the junction held 10 bases outside the gene matches. For the CDR3, the DNA is TGTGCCACCTCAGGGGGGTTGCGCCAGCCCCAGCATTTT. Translated, it gives CATSGGLRQPQHF.

The V call is TRBV5-6, the J call TRBJ1-1; TRBD1 matches at 7 bases. The length of the CDR3 is 15 residues. Looked up from germline, CDR1 is SGHDT and CDR2 is YYEEEE. V shed 4 bases and J 0 bases; nucleotides not matched to a gene: 6. The CDR3 DNA reads TGTGCCAGCAGCAGACAGGGCCTAATGAACACTGAAGCTTTCTTT. Its translation is CASSRQGLMNTEAFF. Full variable domain (outside the CDR3, taken from reference TRBV5-6 and TRBJ1-1): DAGVTQSPTHLIKTRGQQVTLRCSPKSGHDTVSWYQQALGQGPQFIFQYYEEEERQRGNFPDRFSGHQFPNYSSELNVNALLLGDSALYLCASSRQGLMNTEAFFGQGTRLTVV.